Listed below are T cell receptor beta chains from one sample, sequenced in a study of Graves' ophthalmopathy and Graves' hyperthyroidism. TCRdb analysed the multiplex PCR reads with MiXCR anew, one entry per CDR3 protein. The profile shows roughly 400,000 distinct CDR3 sequences, approximately 15% of them singletons. Specimen: peripheral blood. These receptors originate from a woman between 18 and 30 years old with stable Graves' hyperthyroidism. CDR3s include the opening cysteine and the closing phenylalanine or tryptophan. A D gene is named only where the DNA matches it firmly. The size field is filled for only some rows; it gives once, few, many or a size class.

size,D,V,J,CDR3,DNA
many,-,TRBV7-8,TRBJ2-7,CASSLASPANAYEQYF,TGTGCCAGCAGCTTAGCCAGCCCAGCGAATGCCTACGAGCAGTACTTC
-,-,TRBV2,TRBJ2-3,CASSGGTTSTDTQYF,TGTGCCAGCAGTGGGGGGACAACTAGCACAGATACGCAGTATTTT
-,-,TRBV10-1,TRBJ1-3,CASSESEEAGNTIYF,TGCGCCAGCAGTGAGTCGGAGGAGGCTGGAAACACCATATATTTT
many,-,TRBV19,TRBJ2-7,CASSKAGRLYEQYF,TGTGCCAGTAGTAAGGCAGGGAGACTCTACGAGCAGTACTTC
many,-,TRBV7-2,TRBJ2-2,CASSFAVTGELFF,TGTGCCAGCAGCTTTGCAGTCACCGGGGAGCTGTTTTTT
many,TRBD1,TRBV20-1,TRBJ1-6,CSAREVQGHSPLHF,TGCAGTGCTAGAGAAGTACAGGGGCATTCACCCCTCCACTTT
many,TRBD1,TRBV2,TRBJ1-2,CARADRYSRVPYGYTF,TGTGCCAGGGCGGACAGGTACTCACGTGTCCCCTATGGCTACACCTTC
many,-,TRBV6-1,TRBJ2-7,CASRNRVYEQYF,TGTGCCAGCAGGAACAGGGTGTACGAGCAGTACTTC
many,-,TRBV4-2,TRBJ2-7,CASAQHRDHLGSEQYF,TGTGCCAGCGCCCAGCACCGGGACCACCTAGGGAGCGAGCAGTACTTC
many,-,TRBV7-3,TRBJ1-1,CASSLTGSFTEAFF,TGTGCCAGCAGCTTGACGGGGAGCTTCACTGAAGCTTTCTTT
many,TRBD1,TRBV5-4,TRBJ2-5,CASSSGGAGQETQYF,TGTGCCAGCAGCTCAGGGGGCGCTGGGCAAGAGACCCAGTACTTC
-,-,TRBV19,TRBJ1-1,CASSALGAGHTEAFF,TGTGCCAGTAGTGCGCTGGGGGCCGGGCACACTGAAGCTTTCTTT
many,-,TRBV6-5,TRBJ2-5,CASSYRGGVQETQYF,TGTGCCAGCAGTTACCGAGGGGGGGTCCAAGAGACCCAGTACTTC
-,-,TRBV12-3/TRBV12-4,TRBJ1-2,CASSLAGQLGYGYTF,TGTGCCAGCAGTTTAGCGGGTCAGCTTGGCTATGGCTACACCTTC
-,-,TRBV4-1,TRBJ2-7,CASSQVLGNPPSYEQYF,TGCGCCAGCAGCCAAGTACTAGGGAATCCGCCCTCCTACGAGCAGTACTTC
many,TRBD1,TRBV12-3/TRBV12-4,TRBJ1-2,CASSHRGRYGYTF,TGTGCCAGCAGCCACAGGGGGCGTTATGGCTACACCTTC
many,TRBD1,TRBV12-3/TRBV12-4,TRBJ1-5,CASRGQISNQPQHF,TGTGCCAGCAGGGGACAGATTAGCAATCAGCCCCAGCATTTT
few,TRBD2,TRBV5-1,TRBJ2-3,CASSPRAAGGADTQYF,TGCGCCAGCAGCCCTAGGGCAGCGGGGGGGGCAGATACGCAGTATTTT
many,-,TRBV11-2,TRBJ1-2,CASSLSATAYGYTF,TGTGCCAGCAGCTTAAGTGCGACAGCTTATGGCTACACCTTC
many,-,TRBV12-3/TRBV12-4,TRBJ1-5,CASSESRDQPQHF,TGTGCCAGCAGTGAATCCAGGGATCAGCCCCAGCATTTT
-,-,TRBV7-3,TRBJ1-2,CASRLDNTF,TGTGCCAGCCGCTTGGACAACACCTTC
many,TRBD2,TRBV19,TRBJ2-5,CASSIRVAGEQETQYF,TGTGCCAGTAGTATAAGGGTAGCGGGGGAACAAGAGACCCAGTACTTC
many,TRBD1,TRBV10-2,TRBJ2-7,CASSVDRAHEQYF,TGCGCCAGCAGTGTGGACAGGGCCCACGAGCAGTACTTC
-,TRBD1,TRBV6-1,TRBJ1-1,CASSERQGARTEAFF,TGTGCCAGCAGTGAGAGACAGGGGGCGCGGACTGAAGCTTTCTTT
-,-,TRBV27,TRBJ2-5,CASSWSLEETQYF,TGTGCCAGCAGTTGGAGCCTGGAAGAGACCCAGTACTTC
many,-,TRBV6-2/TRBV6-3,TRBJ2-7,CASSYPGHLSYEQYF,TGTGCCAGCAGTTACCCCGGACACCTATCCTACGAGCAGTACTTC
many,-,TRBV11-3,TRBJ2-7,CASSPTGAGPYEQYF,TGTGCCAGCAGCCCAACGGGCGCAGGGCCCTACGAGCAGTACTTC
-,-,TRBV18,TRBJ2-7,CASSPPRQGTYEQYF,TGTGCCAGCTCACCACCGAGGCAGGGTACCTACGAGCAGTACTTC
many,-,TRBV12-3/TRBV12-4,TRBJ1-4,CASSLSIMGEKLFF,TGTGCCAGCAGTTTGAGCATAATGGGGGAAAAACTGTTTTTT
many,-,TRBV6-2/TRBV6-3,TRBJ1-2,CASSLFWVGSYGYTF,TGTGCCAGCAGTTTATTTTGGGTTGGGAGCTATGGCTACACCTTC
-,TRBD2,TRBV7-1,TRBJ2-2,CASSFSGRGTGELFF,TGTGCCAGCAGCTTCAGCGGGAGGGGCACCGGGGAGCTGTTTTTT
-,-,TRBV5-6,TRBJ1-2,CASSLVPGLDYGYTF,TGTGCCAGCAGCTTGGTTCCAGGCTTAGACTATGGCTACACCTTC
many,TRBD2,TRBV11-2,TRBJ2-7,CASSLDPLAGVYEQYF,TGTGCCAGCAGCTTAGATCCACTAGCGGGGGTCTACGAGCAGTACTTC
-,-,TRBV6-2/TRBV6-3,TRBJ1-2,CASSYVTPGRDYGYTF,TGTGCCAGCAGTTACGTAACTCCGGGACGGGACTATGGCTACACCTTC
many,-,TRBV6-1,TRBJ1-2,CASSTLARTTGYTF,TGTGCCAGCAGCACCTTGGCCCGCACGACTGGCTACACCTTC
many,-,TRBV6-5,TRBJ1-2,CASSYSKSYGYTF,TGTGCCAGCAGTTACTCAAAGAGCTATGGCTACACCTTC
-,TRBD1,TRBV5-1,TRBJ2-7,CASSLTRDSTYEQYF,TGCGCCAGCAGCTTAACTCGGGACAGCACCTACGAGCAGTACTTC
few,TRBD2,TRBV6-2/TRBV6-3,TRBJ2-2,CASILTGGITGELFF,TGTGCCAGCATCCTAACGGGGGGGATCACCGGGGAGCTGTTTTTT
few,-,TRBV4-2,TRBJ2-7,CASSQDLGGYEQYF,TGTGCCAGCAGCCAAGATCTAGGCGGCTACGAGCAGTACTTC
-,-,TRBV11-2,TRBJ1-5,CASSLVGRGQSRGNQPQHF,TGTGCCAGCAGCTTAGTGGGCAGGGGACAATCTAGGGGCAATCAGCCCCAGCATTTT
many,-,TRBV2,TRBJ1-1,CASRMQGTAFF,TGTGCCAGCAGGATGCAGGGTACAGCTTTCTTT
many,-,TRBV6-2/TRBV6-3,TRBJ1-5,CASSPLVGNQPQHF,TGTGCCAGCAGCCCCCTAGTCGGCAATCAGCCCCAGCATTTT
many,-,TRBV29-1,TRBJ1-2,CSVVIGYGYTF,TGCAGCGTTGTGATAGGGTATGGCTACACCTTC
many,-,TRBV24-1,TRBJ2-5,CATSEGPPGRETQYF,TGTGCCACCAGTGAGGGACCCCCAGGGAGGGAGACCCAGTACTTC
-,-,TRBV7-3,TRBJ1-1,CASGLTPRGTEAFF,TGTGCCAGCGGCCTTACACCCCGGGGCACTGAAGCTTTCTTT
many,-,TRBV11-2,TRBJ2-5,CASSLGGAPGTQYF,TGTGCCAGCAGCTTAGGAGGAGCTCCGGGGACCCAGTACTTC
many,-,TRBV9,TRBJ1-6,CASSVGTNSPLHF,TGTGCCAGCAGCGTAGGAACAAATTCACCCCTCCACTTT
many,-,TRBV13,TRBJ2-7,CASSLGPDSTGEQYF,TGTGCCAGCAGCTTAGGCCCCGACAGCACGGGGGAGCAGTACTTC